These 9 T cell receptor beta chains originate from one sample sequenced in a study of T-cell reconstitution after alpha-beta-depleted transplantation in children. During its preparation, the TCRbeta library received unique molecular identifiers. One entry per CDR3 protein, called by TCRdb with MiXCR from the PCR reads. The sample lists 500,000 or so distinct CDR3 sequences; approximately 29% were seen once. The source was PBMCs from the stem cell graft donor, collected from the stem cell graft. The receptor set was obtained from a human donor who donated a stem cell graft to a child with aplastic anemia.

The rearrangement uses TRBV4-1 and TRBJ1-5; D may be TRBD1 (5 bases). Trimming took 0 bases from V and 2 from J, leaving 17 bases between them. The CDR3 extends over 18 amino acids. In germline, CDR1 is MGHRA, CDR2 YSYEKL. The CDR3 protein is CASSQEGQGVSGNQPQHF. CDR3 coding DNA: TGCGCCAGCAGCCAAGAAGGGCAGGGTGTTTCGGGCAATCAGCCCCAGCATTTT.

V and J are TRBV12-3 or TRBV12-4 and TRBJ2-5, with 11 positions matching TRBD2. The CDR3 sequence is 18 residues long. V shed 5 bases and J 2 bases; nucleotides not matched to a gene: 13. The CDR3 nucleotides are TGTGCCAGCAGTCCCCGAGATGGTAGCGGGAGGGTTCAAGAGACCCAGTACTTC. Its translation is CASSPRDGSGRVQETQYF.

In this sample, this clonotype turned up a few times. For the CDR3, the DNA is TGCGCCAGCAGCTTGGGGGGGACTAGCGCGGACAATGAGCAGTTCTTC. It codes for CASSLGGTSADNEQFF. The V gene is TRBV5-1, the J gene TRBJ2-1, with 10 bases that match TRBD2. With V trimmed by 0 bases and J by 5 bases, 5 bases remained unmatched. The CDR3 consists of 16 residues. Germline CDR1 reads SGHRS; CDR2 reads YFSETQ.

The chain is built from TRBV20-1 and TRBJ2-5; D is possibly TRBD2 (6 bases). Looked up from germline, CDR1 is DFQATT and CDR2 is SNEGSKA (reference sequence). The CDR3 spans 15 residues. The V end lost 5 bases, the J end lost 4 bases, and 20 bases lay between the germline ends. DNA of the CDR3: TGCAGTGCTCGGGAGCAGGCGATCGTGATAGAGACCCAGTACTTC. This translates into CSAREQAIVIETQYF.

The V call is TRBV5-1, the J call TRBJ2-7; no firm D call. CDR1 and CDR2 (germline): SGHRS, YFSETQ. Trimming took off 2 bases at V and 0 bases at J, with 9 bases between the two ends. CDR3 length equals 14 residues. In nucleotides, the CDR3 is TGCGCCAGCAGCTTTGACATTTCCTCCTACGAGCAGTACTTC. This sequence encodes CASSFDISSYEQYF.

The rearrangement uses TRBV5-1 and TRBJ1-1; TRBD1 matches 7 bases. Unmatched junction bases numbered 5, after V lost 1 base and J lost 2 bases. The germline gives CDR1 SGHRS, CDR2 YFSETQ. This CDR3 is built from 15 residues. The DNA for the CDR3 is TGCGCCAGCAGCTTGACAGGGGATGTAAACACTGAAGCTTTCTTT. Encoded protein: CASSLTGDVNTEAFF.

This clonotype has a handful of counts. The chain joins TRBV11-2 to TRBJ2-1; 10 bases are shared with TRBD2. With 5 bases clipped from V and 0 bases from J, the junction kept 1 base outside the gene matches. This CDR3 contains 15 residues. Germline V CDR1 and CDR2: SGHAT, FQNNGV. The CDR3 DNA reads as TGTGCCAGCAGCCGACTAGCGGGCTCCTACAATGAGCAGTTCTTC. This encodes CASSRLAGSYNEQFF.

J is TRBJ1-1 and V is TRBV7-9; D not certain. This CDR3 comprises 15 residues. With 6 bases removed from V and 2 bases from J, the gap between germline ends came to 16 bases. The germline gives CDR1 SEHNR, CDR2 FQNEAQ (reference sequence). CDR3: CASSVGTSGNTEAFF. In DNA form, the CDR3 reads TGTGCCAGCAGTGTAGGAACCTCCGGAAACACTGAAGCTTTCTTT. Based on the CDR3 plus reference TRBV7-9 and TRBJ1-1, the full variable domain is DTGVSQNPRHKITKRGQNVTFRCDPISEHNRLYWYRQTLGQGPEFLTYFQNEAQLEKSRLLSDRFSAERPKGSFSTLEIQRTEQGDSAMYLCASSVGTSGNTEAFFGQGTRLTVV.

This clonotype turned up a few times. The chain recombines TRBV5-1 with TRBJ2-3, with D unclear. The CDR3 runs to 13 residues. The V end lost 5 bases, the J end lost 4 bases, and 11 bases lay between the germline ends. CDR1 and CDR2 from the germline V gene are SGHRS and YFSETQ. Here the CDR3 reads CASSMSSPDTQYF. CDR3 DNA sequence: TGCGCCAGCAGTATGAGTAGTCCAGATACGCAGTATTTT.